The rows below give T cell receptor beta chains drawn from one sample of a study of beta chain features in type 1 diabetes. Clones were read by immunoSEQ multiplex PCR, and TCRdb kept only the in-frame ones, dropping some. Here the sample spans about 320,000 clones, 14% being singletons. Sequenced sample: central memory CD4+ T cells from blood. These receptors all come from a man aged 30-40 years in good health. Each CDR3 is given with its conserved first and last residue. Fields, in order: J gene, V gene, clone size, D gene, CDR3 protein, CDR3 DNA. D genes are given only for firm matches. Size is stated for part of the rows, as once, few or many counts, or as a class when the clone is expanded.

TRBJ2-4,TRBV7-2,NA,NA,CASSLSLVVAKNIQYF,TGTGCCAGCAGCTTATCACTAGTTGTAGCCAAAAACATTCAGTACTTC
TRBJ1-5,TRBV5-6,few,NA,CASSLTGGGNQPQHF,TGTGCCAGCAGCTTGACGGGGGGCGGCAATCAGCCCCAGCATTTT
TRBJ2-5,TRBV11-2,NA,NA,CASSQSSVETQYF,TGTGCCAGCAGCCAATCTTCGGTGGAGACCCAGTACTTC
TRBJ1-2,TRBV6-5,few,TRBD1,CASRPGQTYGYTF,TGTGCCAGCAGGCCGGGACAGACCTATGGCTACACCTTC
TRBJ2-5,TRBV6-6,few,TRBD2,CASSYGPSGETQYF,TGTGCCAGCAGTTACGGGCCTAGCGGAGAGACCCAGTACTTC
TRBJ1-6,TRBV10-3,NA,TRBD1,CASTSGTDSPLHF,TGTGCCAGCACCTCGGGGACAGACTCACCCCTCCACTTT
TRBJ1-3,TRBV7-2,NA,NA,CASSLNPRNTIYF,TGTGCCAGCAGCTTAAATCCCAGAAACACCATATATTTT
TRBJ1-3,TRBV7-9,many,NA,CASTTREGNTIYF,TGTGCCAGCACTACGAGGGAAGGAAACACCATATATTTT
TRBJ2-5,TRBV5-4,few,NA,CASSLGEGRETQYF,TGTGCCAGCAGCTTGGGTGAGGGAAGGGAGACCCAGTACTTC
TRBJ2-6,TRBV7-2,NA,NA,CASSPLGSGANVLTF,TGTGCCAGCAGCCCACTGGGCTCTGGGGCCAACGTCCTGACTTTC
TRBJ1-3,TRBV7-9,many,NA,CASSPGVGNTIYF,TGTGCCAGCAGTCCGGGGGTCGGAAACACCATATATTTT
TRBJ1-1,TRBV7-2,NA,TRBD1,CASSTGVGTEAFF,TGTGCCAGCAGTACAGGGGTGGGCACTGAAGCTTTCTTT
TRBJ1-2,TRBV20-1,few,NA,CSAHPYGYTF,TGCAGTGCTCATCCTTATGGCTACACCTTC
TRBJ2-1,TRBV7-3,NA,NA,CASSLERVPPNEQFF,TGTGCCAGCAGCTTAGAGCGGGTGCCCCCCAATGAGCAGTTCTTC